This T cell receptor beta chain was recovered during a study of T cells in Graves' hyperthyroidism and ophthalmopathy. There were TCR beta CDR3 regions amplified from RNA transcripts. Carried out on the TCR CDR3, a first-round RT-PCR used the HTBI primer set. TCRdb re-analysed the multiplex PCR reads in MiXCR, keeping a single row per CDR3 protein. The data show about 420,000 distinct CDR3 sequences, around 14% seen once. The authors obtained PBMCs from 9 to 10 ml of fresh peripheral blood. The CDR3 is 20 amino acids. Trimming cost V 2 bases and J 3 bases; bases outside gene matches: 20. Germline CDR1 reads SEHNR; CDR2 reads FQNEAQ (reference sequence).

The sequenced material came from blood. This chain links TRBV7-9 with TRBJ2-3, with 7 nucleotides matching TRBD2. This receptor was identified in a woman between 18 and 30 years old with Graves' hyperthyroidism. CDR3 loop: CASSLQSSPSAGALTDTQYF. The CDR3, as DNA: TGTGCCAGCAGCTTACAGTCATCTCCATCGGCGGGAGCTTTGACAGATACGCAGTATTTT.